The T cell receptor beta chain under discussion was sequenced for a study of blood T cells in healthy people across ages. Study-wide context: Per two T cells, about one barcoded beta molecule was captured through template switching.

Trimming cost V 7 bases and J 8 bases; bases outside gene matches: 6. Germline CDR1 reads MGHDK; CDR2 reads SYGVNS. The CDR3 sequence is 13 residues long. Alongside a J-beta primer mix, a sample-barcoded 5' primer served in a second PCR lasting about 7 to 11 cycles. TCRdb reprocessed the 5' RACE reads via MiXCR and lists one record per CDR3 protein. The sample yields 950,000 to 1,200,000 distinct CDR3 sequences, 30% to 40% seen once. The sample holds a few counts of this clonotype. This clonotype was sampled from a young man in good health. V usage is TRBV25-1 and J usage is TRBJ1-4, with 8 bases lining up with TRBD1. The sequenced sample consisted of blood. The CDR3 sequence: CASTDRVQEKLFF. Here the CDR3 DNA reads TGTGCCAGCACGGACAGGGTGCAAGAAAAACTGTTTTTT. Looking up the rest from reference TRBV25-1 and TRBJ1-4 gives the full variable domain: EADIYQTPRYLVIGTGKKITLECSQTMGHDKMYWYQQDPGMELHLIHYSYGVNSTEKGDLSSESTVSRIRTEHFPLTLESARPSHTSQYLCASTDRVQEKLFFGSGTQLSVL.